This T cell receptor (beta chain) was recorded in a study of blood T cell repertoires in COVID-19. Study background: COVID-19 samples, acute and convalescent, were from the United States, Italy and Spain. T cells, B-cell-depleted T cells, or PBMCs provided the cDNA or gDNA that served as material.

Methods used by the authors: Nucleated cell number was recorded as an estimate derived from reference gene primer amplification. Clones were read by immunoSEQ multiplex PCR, and TCRdb kept only the in-frame ones, dropping some. V and J calls and clone size follow that table, whereas D and trimming were derived from the DNA. Of about 230,000 clones in the sample, around 83% were seen once. The CDR3 contains 14 residues. Germline V gene lookup returns CDR1 SEHNR and CDR2 FQNEAQ (reference sequence). V lost 1 base and J 7 bases, leaving 13 bases between the germline ends. The rearrangement joins TRBV7-9 to TRBJ1-1; no definite D call. The sample consisted of peripheral blood. The TCR was taken from a woman in her fifties or sixties with acute or convalescent COVID-19. CDR3 sequence reads: CASSLVLEGGEAFF. CDR3 in DNA: TGTGCCAGCAGCTTAGTATTAGAAGGAGGTGAAGCTTTCTTT.